The T cell receptor (beta chain) under discussion was sequenced for a study of cytomegalovirus exposure and HLA in healthy donors. The PCR made use of 60 Vbeta and 13 Jbeta primers. Measured with immunoSEQ multiplex PCR; TCRdb has only the in-frame clones, and not every one. Among 150,000 to 200,000 clones listed, approximately 79% were seen once. V was shortened by 7 bases and J by 2 bases, with 14 bases between the two germline ends. CDR1 is SGHAT and CDR2 is FQNNGV in the germline V gene. CDR3 length equals 14 residues. This TCR was recovered from a man aged 40-50 years in good health and CMV-seronegative. The chain recombines TRBV11-2 with TRBJ2-5; maybe TRBD2 (5 bases). The specimen sequenced was PBMCs. This CDR3 reads CASTSLLVQETQYF. In DNA form, the CDR3 reads TGTGCCAGCACCTCCCTACTAGTACAAGAGACCCAGTACTTC.